This T cell receptor beta chain comes out of a study of cytomegalovirus exposure and HLA in healthy donors (dated by TCRdb to the late 2010s). Some background on the complete study: An earlier analysis of roughly 500 of the donors reported approximately 280 Gb of sequence data and around 110 million unique TCR beta sequences obtained from around 170 million T cells. The genetic ancestry cluster associated with self-reported Caucasian donors included around 76% of the roughly 400 genotyped donors. A later genetic analysis took genome-wide SNP genotypes for about three fifths of the roughly 700 donors and used that subset as a discovery cohort. The study aimed to test whether signatures of past pathogen exposure could be identified by cataloging public T cell receptors. To predict cytomegalovirus infection status, the study brought together high-throughput TCR immunosequencing, statistical association of individual TCRs with disease status, and machine learning. Donor age, sex, ethnicity and CMV serostatus were collected together with the repertoire data. Besides the first cohort of roughly 700 subjects, a separate validation cohort made up of roughly 120 different subjects was used. Typing coverage differed by locus: A, B, C, DRB1 and DQB1 were typed in roughly 620-630 donors, DQA1 in 500 to 550, DPA1 in 606, and DPB1 in 450 to 480. Using immunosequencing, the study profiled T cell repertoires from around 670 subjects and related those repertoires to cytomegalovirus serostatus. An earlier analysis of some 600 of the donors applied high-throughput TCR beta sequencing to assess whether each TCR beta V gene segment acted as functional or pseudogenic. Rather than using new phenotypic data, the later analysis identified candidate immune exposures from TCR beta sequences and from how often those sequences occurred across donors. HLA typing covered class I and class II loci at four-digit resolution. Every repertoire in the discovery cohort had been generated on one and the same sequencing platform. Roughly 300 gigabases of sequencing data and approximately 85 million unique TCR sequences were included in an early release covering about 700 HLA-typed donors. Four or five DR-DQ haplotypes were handled as single units for association and clustering because linkage in the cohort was strong. A later analysis re-examined previously published TCR beta repertoires from over 500 donors and added high-resolution HLA genotyping to investigate patterns of TCR occurrence. On average, 235,054 unique TCR beta nucleotide sequences were sequenced per donor among 350 to 400 genotyped donors of the cohort, with roughly 19% of those sequences being non-productive.

The trim is 2 bases for V and 1 base for J, with a gap of 12 bases between the germline ends. The CDR3 goes from the cysteine to the phenylalanine over 15 residues. This entry keeps only the CDR3 DNA: 45 bases, framed from base 1. From the germline V gene (reference sequence), CDR1 is SEHNR and CDR2 is FQNEAQ. Comment on this clone: The antigen it binds to is not known. Base qualities were left out, and no much larger clone turns up one base away.

General findings and caveats noted by the study authors: Cytomegalovirus status was reported to be diagnosed by the classifier with high specificity and sensitivity in both the original and validation cohorts. In this cohort, only TCR beta chains were sequenced, and detectable features were limited by the absence of alpha or paired-chain data. According to a later genetic analysis, donors in an Asian-associated ancestry cluster had fewer N-insertions in productive TCRs than the roughly 700-donor mean. Sequencing depth was assumed to be roughly uniform across donors in the presence/absence analyses, though that assumption may not hold. Roughly 15 rarely observed V segments, including chromosome 9 orphons, were excluded from the earlier analysis of just under 600 of the donors because counts were too low. A later analysis reported that several top co-occurrence clusters appeared linked to parvovirus B19, influenza, CMV and Epstein-Barr virus. Some IMGT-functional V segments, including TRBV6-2 and TRBV6-3, could not be told apart with the 87-base-pair reads, so those segments were excluded. In a later genetic analysis, a missense DCLRE1C variant was associated with V-gene and J-gene trimming of TCR beta chains, and the association was replicated in an independent cohort. A later analysis found that HLA-associated TCR beta chains were more clonally expanded and had lower generation probabilities than equally common non-associated chains. Assigning TCR associations to individual alleles was difficult when HLA alleles, especially DR and DQ, strongly co-occurred. Because HLA typing was missing for some donors at each locus, association tests included only the typed subset. Across donors, most TCR sequences were observed very rarely, whereas some public TCRs were present in many individuals. In a later analysis, 16,951 TCR beta sequences were associated with specific HLA alleles at a false discovery rate of 0.05. A cluster of highly shared sequence variants was judged likely to be a technical artifact of the sequencing pipeline. A later analysis found that most CMV-associated TCR beta chains appeared HLA-restricted, with HLA associations seemingly driven largely by CMV exposure. In vitro tests confirmed that a few of the cytomegalovirus-associated TCR beta chains recognize cytomegalovirus antigens. Correlated functional status among segregating V segments might be attributable to linkage disequilibrium, but an unknown experimental factor could not be ruled out. A total of 164 TCR beta chains were listed by the study as associated with cytomegalovirus. For the cohort, immune exposure information was limited to CMV serostatus. Broadly in line with IMGT annotations, most TCR beta V segments showed up in productive rearrangements about 87% or about 30% of the time in an earlier analysis of approximately 640 of the donors. According to a later analysis, TCR association rates differed among HLA loci, with DRB1 alleles showing the most associated TCRs and HLA-C alleles showing the fewest. A further reported finding was that TCR beta sequences accurately predicted the HLA-A and HLA-B alleles for most subjects in the first cohort. The authors suggested that the approach could potentially be extended to other disease states and immunological phenotypes.

In total, roughly 670 healthy bone marrow donors made up the cohort. All cohort members were sampled while nominally healthy, although unrecorded immune exposures were likely present. The donor was CMV seronegative and belonged to the group of 350 to 400 seronegative cohort members. A peripheral blood sample was collected from each donor, and TCR beta sequencing was performed on peripheral blood mononuclear cells. The Qiagen DNeasy Blood Extraction Kit was used to extract genomic DNA from the blood cell samples. The method was the immunoSEQ multiplex PCR assay. The multiplex PCR relied on a mix of 60 forward primers for TCR Vbeta segments and 13 reverse primers for TCR Jbeta segments. Amplification of the CDR3 region of rearranged TCR beta genes was performed with a multiplex PCR assay on genomic DNA. Amplified TCR beta libraries were sequenced as 87-base-pair reads on the Illumina HiSeq System. The study's own analysis went as follows. Across the roughly 700 repertoires, a later analysis counted some 81 million unique TCR beta chains, 9.5 million to 13 million of which were shared by at least two donors. To remove PCR and sequencing errors, raw reads were error-corrected and collapsed into unique sequences using a nearest-neighbor algorithm that merged closely related sequences. CDR3 sequences were aligned to IMGT reference sequences to assign V, D and J gene segments. Each retained sequence needed at least a six-nucleotide match to both a V gene segment and a J gene segment. A rearrangement counted as productive if the CDR3 had no stop codons and remained in frame with V and J, and every other rearrangement counted as non-productive. CDR3 was defined by IMGT convention, running from the second conserved V-encoded cysteine to the conserved J-encoded phenylalanine. Sequences without an unambiguous match to a single V gene segment were excluded from the earlier analysis of approximately 560 of the donors. An earlier analysis of fewer than 650 of the donors classified V segments as functional when productive rearrangements were above 56.7% and as segregating when the standard deviation between donors was above 5%. A statistical classification framework was developed to diagnose cytomegalovirus status using the catalog of TCR beta chain sequences. In a later analysis, TCR nucleotide sequences were compared against IMGT/GENE-DB human TR gene sequences so that V and J genes could be assigned. The TCRdist pipeline was used in a later analysis to assign CDR3 sequences and most-parsimonious VDJ recombination scenarios. In a later analysis, each TCR beta chain was defined by its CDR3 amino acid sequence together with its V-gene family, and reads without a unique V-gene family were excluded. A later analysis removed nearly 600 highly shared, low-generation-probability nucleotide sequences to deal with suspected cross-contamination and a sequencing artifact. For each public chain, a later analysis derived a clonal expansion index from normalized ranks of inferred template counts within each repertoire. In a later analysis, generation probabilities were computed using a VDJ recombination model fitted to out-of-frame rearrangements, and the results were checked against IGoR. In a later analysis, hypergeometric tests were used to score TCR-TCR, TCR-HLA and TCR-CMV co-occurrence, with a repertoire-size bias correction applied to TCR pairs. To estimate false discovery rates, a later analysis permuted the HLA or CMV assignments 20 times. In a later analysis, co-occurring TCRs were grouped with DBSCAN, and TCRdist sequence similarity was added when clustering was performed within HLA-allele-positive subsets. Repertoires with fewer than 30,000 or more than 120,000 public chains, plus five repertoires with anomalous nucleotide sharing, were excluded from co-occurrence clustering. This is the immuneACCESS table as TCRdb keeps it, with only in-frame sequences that have V and J called. A part of the clones is gone; compared with another copy, unresolved V genes explain less than half, and the rest is unexplained. V, J and clone size are those of that table, while D and trimming were read from the DNA. The sample yields some 130,000 clones; approximately 80% were counted once. Clones ranked in the top ten supply approximately 1.6% of the sample.

Sequencing input: PBMCs. This TCR derives from a female donor in good health and CMV-seronegative. The rearranged segments are TRBV7-9 and TRBJ2-7, and possibly TRBD1, on 5 matching bases. The bases are TGTGCCAGCAGCTTACCAGGGCGATCTTCCTACGAGCAGTACTTC. This codes for CASSLPGRSSYEQYF.